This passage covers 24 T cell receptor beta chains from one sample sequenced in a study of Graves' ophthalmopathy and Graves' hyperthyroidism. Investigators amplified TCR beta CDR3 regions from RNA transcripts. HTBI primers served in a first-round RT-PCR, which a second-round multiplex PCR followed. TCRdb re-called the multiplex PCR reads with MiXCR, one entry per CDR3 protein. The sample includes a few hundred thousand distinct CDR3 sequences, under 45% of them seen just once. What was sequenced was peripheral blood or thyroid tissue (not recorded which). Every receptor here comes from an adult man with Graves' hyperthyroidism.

CDR3 DNA sequence: TGTGCCAGCAGCTTTGGGACGGGAGTTGAGAATGAGCAGTACTTC. The encoded protein is CASSFGTGVENEQYF. The chain employs TRBV7-2 and TRBJ2-7, with D possibly TRBD2 on 6 matching bases. Germline lookup yields CDR1 SGHTA and CDR2 FQGNSA. V shed 3 bases and J shed 7 bases, with 19 bases lying between them. This CDR3 has 15 amino acids.

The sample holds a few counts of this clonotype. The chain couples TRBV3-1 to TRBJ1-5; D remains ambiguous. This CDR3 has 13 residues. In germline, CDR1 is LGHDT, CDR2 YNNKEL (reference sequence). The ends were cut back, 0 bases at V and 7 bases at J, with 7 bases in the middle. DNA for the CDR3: TGTGCCAGCAGCCAAGATCGAGTCCAGCCCCAGCATTTT. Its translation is CASSQDRVQPQHF.

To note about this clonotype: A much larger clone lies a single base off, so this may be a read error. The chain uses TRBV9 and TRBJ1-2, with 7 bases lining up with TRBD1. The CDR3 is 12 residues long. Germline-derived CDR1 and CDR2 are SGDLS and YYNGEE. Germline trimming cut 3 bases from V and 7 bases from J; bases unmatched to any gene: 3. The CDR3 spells CASSGTGSGYTF. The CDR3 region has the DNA TGTGCCAGCAGCGGGACAGGATCTGGCTACACCTTC. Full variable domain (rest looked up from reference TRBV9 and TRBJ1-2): DSGVTQTPKHLITATGQRVTLRCSPRSGDLSVYWYQQSLDQGLQFLIQYYNGEERAKGNILERFSAQQFPDLHSELNLSSLELGDSALYFCASSGTGSGYTFGSGTRLTVV.

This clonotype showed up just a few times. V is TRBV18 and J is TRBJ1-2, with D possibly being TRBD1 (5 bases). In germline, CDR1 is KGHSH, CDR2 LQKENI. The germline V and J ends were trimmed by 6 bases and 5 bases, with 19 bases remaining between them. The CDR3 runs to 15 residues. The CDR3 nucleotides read TGTGCCAGCTCGGTAGGGGCGGCCAGTAGTTATGGCTACACCTTC. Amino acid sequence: CASSVGAASSYGYTF.

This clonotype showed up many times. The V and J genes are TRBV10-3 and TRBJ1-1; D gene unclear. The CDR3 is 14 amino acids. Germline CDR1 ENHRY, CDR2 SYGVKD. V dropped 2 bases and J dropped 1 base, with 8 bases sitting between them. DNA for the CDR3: TGTGCCATCAGTGAGGACGGTAGGAACACTGAAGCTTTCTTT. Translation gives CAISEDGRNTEAFF.

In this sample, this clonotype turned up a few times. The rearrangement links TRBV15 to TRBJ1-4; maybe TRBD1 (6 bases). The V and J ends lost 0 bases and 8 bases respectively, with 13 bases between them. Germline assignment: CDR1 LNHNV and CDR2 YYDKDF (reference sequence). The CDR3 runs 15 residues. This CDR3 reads CATSRDPRGGEKLFF. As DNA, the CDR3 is TGTGCCACCAGCAGAGATCCCAGGGGCGGGGAAAAACTGTTTTTT.

CDR3 sequence reads: CASRGVPGTGAAHSNQPQHF. DNA for the CDR3: TGTGCCAGCAGAGGTGTACCCGGGACAGGGGCCGCCCATAGCAATCAGCCCCAGCATTTT. This rearrangement joins TRBV6-1 to TRBJ1-5; 10 nucleotides align to TRBD1. After removal of 6 bases from V and 0 bases from J, the junction contained 17 bases not matched to a gene. Germline values: CDR1 MNHNS, CDR2 SASEGT. This CDR3 region has 20 residues.

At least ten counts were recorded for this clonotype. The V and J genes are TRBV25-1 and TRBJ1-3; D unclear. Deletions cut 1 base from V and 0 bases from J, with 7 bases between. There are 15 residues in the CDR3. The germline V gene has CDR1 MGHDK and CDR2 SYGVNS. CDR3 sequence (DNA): TGTGCCAGCAGTGAATCGCTCAGCTCTGGAAACACCATATATTTT. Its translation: CASSESLSSGNTIYF.

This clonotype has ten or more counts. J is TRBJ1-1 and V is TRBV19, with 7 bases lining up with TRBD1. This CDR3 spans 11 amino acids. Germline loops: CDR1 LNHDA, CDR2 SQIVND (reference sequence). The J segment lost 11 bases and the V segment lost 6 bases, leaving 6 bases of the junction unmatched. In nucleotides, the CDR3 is TGTGCCAGTAGACGACAGGGCTGGGCTTTCTTT. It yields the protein CASRRQGWAFF.

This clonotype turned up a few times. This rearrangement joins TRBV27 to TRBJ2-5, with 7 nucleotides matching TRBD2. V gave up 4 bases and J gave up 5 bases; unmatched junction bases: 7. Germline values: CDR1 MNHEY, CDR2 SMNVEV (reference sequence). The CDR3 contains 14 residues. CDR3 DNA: TGTGCCAGCAGTTCTGCCGGGGGGTGGGAGACCCAGTACTTC. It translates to CASSSAGGWETQYF.

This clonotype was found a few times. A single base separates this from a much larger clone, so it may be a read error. This CDR3 reads CSARDPREGGETQYF. In DNA form, the CDR3 reads TGCAGTGCTAGAGATCCACGGGAGGGCGGGGAGACCCAGTACTTC. The chain carries TRBV20-1 and TRBJ2-5; 8 bases map to TRBD2. V lost 0 bases, J lost 5 bases, and 8 bases stayed unmatched. This CDR3 has 15 amino acids. The germline CDR1 and CDR2 sequences are DFQATT and SNEGSKA (reference sequence).

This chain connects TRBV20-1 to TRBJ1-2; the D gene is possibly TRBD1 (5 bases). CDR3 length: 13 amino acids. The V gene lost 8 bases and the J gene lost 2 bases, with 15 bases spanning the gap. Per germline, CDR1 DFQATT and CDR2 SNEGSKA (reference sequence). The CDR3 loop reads CSYLGGRNYGYTF. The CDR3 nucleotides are TGCAGTTACCTTGGGGGGAGAAACTATGGCTACACCTTC.

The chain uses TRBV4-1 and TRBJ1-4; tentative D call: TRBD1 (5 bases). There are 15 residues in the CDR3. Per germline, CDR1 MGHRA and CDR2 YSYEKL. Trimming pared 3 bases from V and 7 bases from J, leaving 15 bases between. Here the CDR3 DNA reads TGCGCCAGCAGCCATACAGGCCCCCGCGGTGAAAAACTGTTTTTT. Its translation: CASSHTGPRGEKLFF.

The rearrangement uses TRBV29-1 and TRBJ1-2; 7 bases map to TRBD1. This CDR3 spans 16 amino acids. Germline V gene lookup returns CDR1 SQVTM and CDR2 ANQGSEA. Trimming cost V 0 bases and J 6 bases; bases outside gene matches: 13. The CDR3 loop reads CSVEDGQGGYRHGYTF. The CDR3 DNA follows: TGCAGCGTTGAAGACGGGCAGGGGGGGTATAGGCATGGCTACACCTTC.

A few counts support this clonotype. Written as DNA, the CDR3 is TGTGCCAGCAATCCAGGGTCCCGCACAGATACGCAGTATTTT. Its protein product is CASNPGSRTDTQYF. V and J are TRBV2 and TRBJ2-3, with D perhaps TRBD1 (5 bases). Germline-derived CDR1 and CDR2 are SNHLY and FYNNEI. The CDR3 covers 14 residues. V was shortened by 7 bases and J by 1 base, with 12 bases between the two germline ends.

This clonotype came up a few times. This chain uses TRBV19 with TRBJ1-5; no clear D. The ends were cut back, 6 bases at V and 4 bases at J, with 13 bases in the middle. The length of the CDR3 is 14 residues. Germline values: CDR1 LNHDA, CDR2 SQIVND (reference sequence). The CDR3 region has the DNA TGTGCCAGTAGGAGGTTTGGAACAAATCAGCCCCAGCATTTT. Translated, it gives CASRRFGTNQPQHF. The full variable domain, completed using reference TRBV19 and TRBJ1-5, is DGGITQSPKYLFRKEGQNVTLSCEQNLNHDAMYWYRQDPGQGLRLIYYSQIVNDFQKGDIAEGYSVSREKKESFPLTVTSAQKNPTAFYLCASRRFGTNQPQHFGDGTRLSIL.

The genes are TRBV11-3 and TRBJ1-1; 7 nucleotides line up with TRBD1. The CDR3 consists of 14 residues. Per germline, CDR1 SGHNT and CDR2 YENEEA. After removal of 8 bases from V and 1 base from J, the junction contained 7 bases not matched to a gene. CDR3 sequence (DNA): TGTGCCAGCTCACTCCGGGACAGGAACACTGAAGCTTTCTTT. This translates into CASSLRDRNTEAFF. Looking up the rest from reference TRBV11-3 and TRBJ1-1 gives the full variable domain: EAGVVQSPRYKIIEKKQPVAFWCNPISGHNTLYWYLQNLGQGPELLIRYENEEAVDDSQLPKDRFSAERLKGVDSTLKIQPAELGDSAVYLCASSLRDRNTEAFFGQGTRLTVV.

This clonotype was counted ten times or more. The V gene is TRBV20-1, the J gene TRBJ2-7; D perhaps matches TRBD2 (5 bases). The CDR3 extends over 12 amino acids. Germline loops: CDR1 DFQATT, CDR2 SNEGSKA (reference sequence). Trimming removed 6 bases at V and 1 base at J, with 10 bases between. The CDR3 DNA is TGCAGTGCCCAGGACTGGTCCTACGAGCAGTACTTC. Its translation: CSAQDWSYEQYF.

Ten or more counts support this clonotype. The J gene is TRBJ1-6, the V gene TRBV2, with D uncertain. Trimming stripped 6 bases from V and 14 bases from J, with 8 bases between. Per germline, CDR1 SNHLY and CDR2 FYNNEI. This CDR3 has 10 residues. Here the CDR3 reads CASRGQSLHF. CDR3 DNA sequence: TGTGCCAGCAGGGGCCAGTCCCTCCACTTT.

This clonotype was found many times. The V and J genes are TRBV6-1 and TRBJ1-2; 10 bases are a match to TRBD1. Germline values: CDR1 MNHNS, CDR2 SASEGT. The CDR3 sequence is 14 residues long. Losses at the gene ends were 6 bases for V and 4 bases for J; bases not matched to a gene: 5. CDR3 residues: CASSDRGPGYGYTF. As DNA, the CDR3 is TGTGCCAGCAGCGACAGGGGGCCGGGCTATGGCTACACCTTC.

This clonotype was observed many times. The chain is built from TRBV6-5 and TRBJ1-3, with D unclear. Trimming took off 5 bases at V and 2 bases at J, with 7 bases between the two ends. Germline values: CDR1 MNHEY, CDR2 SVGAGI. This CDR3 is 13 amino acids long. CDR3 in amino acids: CASSPDPGNTIYF. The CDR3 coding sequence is TGTGCCAGCAGTCCCGACCCTGGAAACACCATATATTTT.

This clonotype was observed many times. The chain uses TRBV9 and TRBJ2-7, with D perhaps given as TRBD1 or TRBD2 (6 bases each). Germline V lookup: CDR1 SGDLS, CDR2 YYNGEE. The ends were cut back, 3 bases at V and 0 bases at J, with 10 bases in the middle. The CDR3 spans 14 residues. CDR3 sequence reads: CASSEGGSSYEQYF. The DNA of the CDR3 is TGTGCCAGCAGCGAGGGGGGTTCCTCCTACGAGCAGTACTTC.

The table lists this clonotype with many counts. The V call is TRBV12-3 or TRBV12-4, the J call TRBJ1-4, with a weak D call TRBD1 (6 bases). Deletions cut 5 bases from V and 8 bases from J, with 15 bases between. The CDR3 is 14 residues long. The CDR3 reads CASSHSGAGEKLFF. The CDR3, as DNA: TGTGCCAGCAGTCACTCAGGGGCTGGCGAAAAACTGTTTTTT.

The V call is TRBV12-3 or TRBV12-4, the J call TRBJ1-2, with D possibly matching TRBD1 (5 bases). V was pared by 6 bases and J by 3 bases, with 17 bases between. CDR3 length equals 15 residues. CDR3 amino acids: CASRTQGPPYYGYTF. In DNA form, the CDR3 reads TGTGCCAGCAGGACTCAGGGACCACCTTACTATGGCTACACCTTC.